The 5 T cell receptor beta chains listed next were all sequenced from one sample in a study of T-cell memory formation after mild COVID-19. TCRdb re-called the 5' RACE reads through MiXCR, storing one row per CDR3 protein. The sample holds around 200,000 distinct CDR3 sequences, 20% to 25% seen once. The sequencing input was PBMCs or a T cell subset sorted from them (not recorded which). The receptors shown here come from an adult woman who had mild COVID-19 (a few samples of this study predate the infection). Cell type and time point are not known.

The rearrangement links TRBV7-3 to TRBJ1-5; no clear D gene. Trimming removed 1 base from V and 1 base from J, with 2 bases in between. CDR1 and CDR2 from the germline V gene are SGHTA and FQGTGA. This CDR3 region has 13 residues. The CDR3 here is CASSLNSNQPQHF. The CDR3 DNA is TGTGCCAGCAGCTTAAACAGCAATCAGCCCCAGCATTTT.

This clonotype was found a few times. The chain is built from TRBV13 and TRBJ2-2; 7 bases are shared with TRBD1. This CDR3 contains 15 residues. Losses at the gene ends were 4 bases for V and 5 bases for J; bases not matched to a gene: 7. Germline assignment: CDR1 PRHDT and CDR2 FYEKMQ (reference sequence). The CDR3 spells CASSSGQAWTGELFF. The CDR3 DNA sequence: TGTGCCAGCAGCTCCGGACAGGCGTGGACCGGGGAGCTGTTTTTT. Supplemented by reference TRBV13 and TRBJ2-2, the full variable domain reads AAGVIQSPRHLIKEKRETATLKCYPIPRHDTVYWYQQGPGQDPQFLISFYEKMQSDKGSIPDRFSAQQFSDYHSELNMSSLELGDSALYFCASSSGQAWTGELFFGEGSRLTVL.

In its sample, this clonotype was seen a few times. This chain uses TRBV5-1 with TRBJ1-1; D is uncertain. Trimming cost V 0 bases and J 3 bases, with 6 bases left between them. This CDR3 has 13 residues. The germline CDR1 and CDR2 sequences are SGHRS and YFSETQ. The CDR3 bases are TGCGCCAGCAGCTTGGTGTACGACACTGAAGCTTTCTTT. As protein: CASSLVYDTEAFF.

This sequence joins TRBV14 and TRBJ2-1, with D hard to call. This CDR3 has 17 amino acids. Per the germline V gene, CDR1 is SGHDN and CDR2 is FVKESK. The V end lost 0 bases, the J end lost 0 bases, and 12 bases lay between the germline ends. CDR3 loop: CASSQDQFRSSYNEQFF. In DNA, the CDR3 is TGTGCCAGCAGCCAAGATCAGTTTCGGAGCTCCTACAATGAGCAGTTCTTC.

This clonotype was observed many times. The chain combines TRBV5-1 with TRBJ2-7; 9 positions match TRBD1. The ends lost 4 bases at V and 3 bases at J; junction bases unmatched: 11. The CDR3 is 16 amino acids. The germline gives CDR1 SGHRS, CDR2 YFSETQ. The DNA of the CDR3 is TGCGCCAGCAGCGATAATCCGGGACAGGGATTCTACGAGCAGTACTTC. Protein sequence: CASSDNPGQGFYEQYF.